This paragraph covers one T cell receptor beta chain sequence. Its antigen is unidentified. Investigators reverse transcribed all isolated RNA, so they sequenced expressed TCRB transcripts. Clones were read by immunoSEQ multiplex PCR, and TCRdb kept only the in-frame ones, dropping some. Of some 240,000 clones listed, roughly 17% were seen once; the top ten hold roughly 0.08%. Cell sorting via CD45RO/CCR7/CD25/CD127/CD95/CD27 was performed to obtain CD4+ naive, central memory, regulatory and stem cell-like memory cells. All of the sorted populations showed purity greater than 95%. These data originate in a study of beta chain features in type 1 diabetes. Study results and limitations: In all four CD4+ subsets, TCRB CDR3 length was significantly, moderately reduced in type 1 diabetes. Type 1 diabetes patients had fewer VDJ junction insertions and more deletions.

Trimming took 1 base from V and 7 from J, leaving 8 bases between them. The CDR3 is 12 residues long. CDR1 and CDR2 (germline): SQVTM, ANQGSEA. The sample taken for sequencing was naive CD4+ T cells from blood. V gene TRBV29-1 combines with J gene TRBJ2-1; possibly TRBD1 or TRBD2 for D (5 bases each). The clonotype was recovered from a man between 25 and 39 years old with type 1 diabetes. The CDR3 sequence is CSVEGGVNEQFF. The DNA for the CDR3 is TGCAGCGTTGAAGGAGGGGTGAATGAGCAGTTCTTC.